This passage covers 22 T cell receptor beta chains from one sample sequenced in a study of T cell responses to AZD1222 COVID-19 vaccine. Generated by immunoSEQ multiplex PCR, the TCRdb table keeps only in-frame clones and is missing some. The table includes approximately 150,000 clones, about nine tenths detected once. Specimen: peripheral blood, collected on day 0 of AZD1222 vaccination. Receptors were obtained from an adult in good health.

The chain has TRBV28 and TRBJ1-4; no reliable D call. The CDR3 length is 15 residues. Trimming removed 10 bases at V and 1 base at J, with 16 bases between. Germline-derived CDR1 and CDR2 are MDHEN and SYDVKM. CDR3 in DNA: TGTGCCACCCGGGATCGAGGAGGAACTAATGAAAAACTGTTTTTT. Protein sequence: CATRDRGGTNEKLFF.

The chain couples TRBV11-3 to TRBJ2-3; a possible D gene is TRBD1 (6 bases). The CDR3 runs 13 residues. Trimming stripped 5 bases from V and 6 bases from J, with 12 bases between. Germline V gene lookup returns CDR1 SGHNT and CDR2 YENEEA. The CDR3 DNA reads as TGTGCCAGCAGCCCACAGGGTGGGGATACGCAGTATTTT. Protein sequence: CASSPQGGDTQYF.

V usage is TRBV19 and J usage is TRBJ1-2, with a possible D match to TRBD1 (6 bases). Looked up from germline, CDR1 is LNHDA and CDR2 is SQIVND (reference sequence). Trimming pared 8 bases from V and 1 base from J, leaving 14 bases between. CDR3 size: 14 residues. In nucleotides, the CDR3 is TGTGCCAGTGGCCTGGGACAATTTAACTATGGCTACACCTTC. It translates to CASGLGQFNYGYTF.

The chain links TRBV30 to TRBJ1-2; a possible D gene is TRBD1 (5 bases). The V and J ends lost 1 base and 4 bases respectively, with 13 bases between them. The CDR3 loop spans 14 amino acids. Germline assignment: CDR1 GTSNPN and CDR2 SVGIG (reference sequence). The CDR3 spells CAWSGGLRGYGYTF. The CDR3 nucleotides are TGTGCCTGGAGTGGGGGGTTACGCGGCTATGGCTACACCTTC.

The chain uses TRBV10-2 and TRBJ2-2, with 9 positions matching TRBD2. The V gene's germline CDR1 is WSHSY and CDR2 SAAADI. Unmatched junction bases numbered 3, after V lost 6 bases and J lost 1 base. The CDR3 is 15 amino acids. Written as DNA, the CDR3 is TGCGCCAGCAGGGTTAGCGGGGGGAACACCGGGGAGCTGTTTTTT. Protein product: CASRVSGGNTGELFF.

CDR3 sequence (DNA): TGTGCCAGCAGTGTATCCGACAGGGCCTATGGCTACACCTTC. Translated, it gives CASSVSDRAYGYTF. The V call is TRBV25-1, the J call TRBJ1-2, with 7 bases matching TRBD1. The J segment lost 4 bases and the V segment lost 4 bases, leaving 6 bases of the junction unmatched. The V gene's germline CDR1 is MGHDK and CDR2 SYGVNS. The CDR3 runs to 14 residues.

The CDR3 here is CASSFLTAEAFF. The CDR3 DNA sequence: TGTGCCAGCAGTTTTTTAACAGCTGAAGCTTTCTTT. This chain joins TRBV12-3 or TRBV12-4 and TRBJ1-1; D unclear. The CDR3 runs to 12 residues. V was shortened by 3 bases and J by 6 bases, with 8 bases between the two germline ends.

The rearrangement links TRBV5-1 to TRBJ2-3; TRBD2 agrees at 10 bases. The germline gives CDR1 SGHRS, CDR2 YFSETQ. There are 15 residues in the CDR3. The junction had 6 bases not matched to a gene; V was cut back by 4 bases and J by 4 bases. Here the CDR3 reads CASSPGTSEPDTQYF. CDR3 bases: TGCGCCAGCAGCCCCGGGACTAGCGAACCAGATACGCAGTATTTT.

The chain combines TRBV4-2 with TRBJ2-1, with D perhaps TRBD2 (6 bases). The CDR3 covers 12 residues. Germline CDR1 reads LGHNA; CDR2 reads YNFKEQ. Trimming took 4 bases from V and 10 from J, leaving 11 bases between them. The CDR3 loop reads CASSPGGLEQFF. The CDR3 DNA reads as TGTGCCAGCAGCCCCGGGGGTCTGGAGCAGTTCTTC.

The chain carries TRBV3-1 (or the pseudogene TRBV3-2) and TRBJ2-3; a possible D gene is TRBD2 (5 bases). The CDR3 length is 14 residues. Per germline, CDR1 LGHDT and CDR2 YNNKEL (reference sequence). Trimming removed 1 base from V and 4 bases from J, with 9 bases in between. The DNA for the CDR3 is TGTGCCAGCAGCCAAGCTGCTAGCCCAGATACGCAGTATTTT. Protein: CASSQAASPDTQYF.

This chain uses TRBV23-1 with TRBJ1-5, with 7 bases aligning to TRBD1. TRBV23-1 is placed among ORFs of uncertain function. The CDR3 extends over 18 amino acids. The junction had 10 bases not matched to a gene; V was cut back by 0 bases and J by 2 bases. The CDR3 coding sequence is TGCGCCAGCAGTCAATCCGGGGAGACAGGGTTGGGCAATCAGCCCCAGCATTTT. This codes for CASSQSGETGLGNQPQHF.

The genes are TRBV7-9 and TRBJ1-6, with D tentatively TRBD1 (5 bases). This CDR3 comprises 15 residues. The germline V and J ends were trimmed by 5 bases and 7 bases, with 15 bases remaining between them. Germline assignment: CDR1 SEHNR and CDR2 FQNEAQ (reference sequence). DNA for the CDR3: TGTGCCAGCAGCCCACCGGGGGTCTCCAATTCACCCCTCCACTTT. As protein: CASSPPGVSNSPLHF.

The chain is built from TRBV6-5 and TRBJ2-1; 8 bases agree with TRBD1. CDR3 length: 14 residues. V lost 5 bases and J lost 4; bases outside the gene matches: 4. Germline V gene data show CDR1 as MNHEY and CDR2 as SVGAGI. The CDR3 region is CASSPGQEYNEQFF. The CDR3 DNA is TGTGCCAGCAGTCCGGGACAGGAATACAATGAGCAGTTCTTC.

This chain joins TRBV28 and TRBJ1-5; 7 positions agree with TRBD1. V lost 6 bases, J lost 0 bases, and 5 bases stayed unmatched. CDR1 MDHEN and CDR2 SYDVKM come from the germline V gene. CDR3 length: 15 amino acids. DNA of the CDR3: TGTGCCAGCAGCTCAAGACAGGGTAGCAATCAGCCCCAGCATTTT. This codes for CASSSRQGSNQPQHF. Complete variable domain (other parts from reference TRBV28 and TRBJ1-5): DVKVTQSSRYLVKRTGEKVFLECVQDMDHENMFWYRQDPGLGLRLIYFSYDVKMKEKGDIPEGYSVSREKKERFSLILESASTNQTSMYLCASSSRQGSNQPQHFGDGTRLSIL.

This sequence joins TRBV28 and TRBJ1-6; 7 nucleotides align to TRBD1. Per germline, CDR1 MDHEN and CDR2 SYDVKM. The CDR3 is 16 amino acids. V trimming: 5 bases; J trimming: 10 bases; junction bases outside the gene matches: 14. The DNA of the CDR3 is TGTGCCAGCAGTCCCCCCCACAGGGGAAGGGACTCACCCCTCCACTTT. As protein: CASSPPHRGRDSPLHF. Looking up the rest from reference TRBV28 and TRBJ1-6 gives the full variable domain: DVKVTQSSRYLVKRTGEKVFLECVQDMDHENMFWYRQDPGLGLRLIYFSYDVKMKEKGDIPEGYSVSREKKERFSLILESASTNQTSMYLCASSPPHRGRDSPLHFGNGTRLTVT.

The rearrangement links TRBV28 to TRBJ2-1, with unresolved D. The germline gives CDR1 MDHEN, CDR2 SYDVKM. V was shortened by 3 bases and J by 5 bases, with 8 bases between the two germline ends. The CDR3 runs 13 residues. The CDR3 DNA follows: TGTGCCAGCAGTTTTTCAGATGACAATGAGCAGTTCTTC. Its protein is CASSFSDDNEQFF.

J is TRBJ2-1 and V is TRBV11-3; 7 bases line up with TRBD2. With V trimmed by 3 bases and J by 0 bases, 2 bases remained unmatched. The CDR3 runs 15 residues. Looked up from germline, CDR1 is SGHNT and CDR2 is YENEEA. The CDR3 sequence is CASSFGGSSYNEQFF. The CDR3 nucleotides read TGTGCCAGCAGCTTCGGGGGGAGCTCCTACAATGAGCAGTTCTTC.

This clone is medium-sized in the sample. The rearrangement uses TRBV4-3 and TRBJ2-7; 8 bases line up with TRBD2. This CDR3 is 16 amino acids long. Germline trimming cut 0 bases from V and 5 bases from J; bases unmatched to any gene: 9. CDR1 and CDR2 (germline): LGHNA, YSLEER. The CDR3 nucleotides are TGCGCCAGCAGCCAAGATCTACAAGCGGGAGCCGACGAGCAGTACTTC. Its protein is CASSQDLQAGADEQYF.

The CDR3 reads CAWSSSPGDEQYF. The CDR3 DNA follows: TGTGCCTGGAGTTCTAGCCCCGGAGACGAGCAGTACTTC. The V and J genes are TRBV30 and TRBJ2-7, with TRBD2 as a possible D gene (5 bases). The V and J ends lost 2 bases and 5 bases respectively, with 13 bases between them. This CDR3 region has 13 residues. Germline V CDR1 and CDR2: GTSNPN, SVGIG (reference sequence).

The chain is built from TRBV12-3 or TRBV12-4 and TRBJ2-7, with 8 bases that match TRBD1. The trim removed 6 bases at V and 5 bases at J, leaving 6 bases unmatched. The CDR3 totals 13 residues. The CDR3 spells CASSRGRMNEQYF. The CDR3 DNA reads TGTGCCAGCAGCAGGGGGCGCATGAACGAGCAGTACTTC.

The chain recombines TRBV11-1 with TRBJ2-7; weak D call: TRBD2 (5 bases). From germline, CDR1 is SGHAT and CDR2 FQDESV (reference sequence). V was shortened by 5 bases and J by 6 bases, with 17 bases between the two germline ends. The CDR3 consists of 14 residues. This CDR3 reads CASSPWRGEGEQYF. The CDR3 region has the DNA TGTGCCAGCAGCCCGTGGAGAGGAGAGGGCGAGCAGTACTTC.

This clone came up once. The J gene is TRBJ2-3, the V gene TRBV4-1; a weak D match, TRBD2 (6 bases). Trimming took 2 bases from V and 0 from J, leaving 18 bases between them. CDR1 is MGHRA, CDR2 YSYEKL, per germline. This CDR3 is 18 amino acids long. As DNA, the CDR3 is TGCGCCAGCAGCCAACCCTGGAGGGGAAGGGCAAGCACAGATACGCAGTATTTT. This sequence encodes CASSQPWRGRASTDTQYF.